A selection of T cell receptor beta chains follows, all from one sample in a study of tumor-infiltrating lymphocytes in primary liver carcinoma. One entry per CDR3 protein, called by TCRdb with MiXCR from the multiplex PCR reads. The table records about 210,000 distinct CDR3 sequences, roughly 61% of them present only once. The sample was peripheral blood. The receptors derive from a woman aged 60-75 years with primary liver carcinoma and hepatitis B virus infection. Each CDR3 is given with its conserved first and last residue. D genes are given only for firm matches. Rows may omit the clone size; those that give it use once, few, many or a size class.

j_call d_call clone_size v_call cdr3_aa cdr3_nt
TRBJ2-1 TRBD2 NA TRBV11-2 CASSPQGRLAGGNDQFF TGTGCCAGCAGTCCACAGGGGAGGCTAGCGGGAGGAAATGATCAGTTCTTC
TRBJ2-1 NA NA TRBV11-2 CAITVDQTNEEFF TGTGCCATCACAGTAGACCAAACCAATGAGGAGTTCTTC
TRBJ2-1 NA NA TRBV11-2 CASSPVRSQGERFF TGTGCCAGCAGCCCTGTCAGGTCTCAGGGTGAGCGGTTCTTC
TRBJ2-3 TRBD2 NA TRBV4-2 CASSPGLLGGTSDTQYF TGTGCCAGCAGCCCGGGACTACTGGGAGGAACCAGCGATACGCAGTATTTT
TRBJ1-1 NA NA TRBV11-2 CASSLQLMGNIEAFF TGTGCCAGCAGCCTGCAACTTATGGGGAACATTGAAGCCTTCTTT
TRBJ2-1 NA once TRBV6-1 CGNSEAGIGEQFF TGTGGCAACAGTGAAGCAGGGATCGGTGAGCAGTTCTTC
TRBJ2-1 TRBD2 NA TRBV10-3 CAISEGKAGGPGEQFF TGTGCCATCAGTGAGGGAAAAGCGGGAGGGCCGGGTGAGCAGTTCTTC
TRBJ2-2 TRBD2 NA TRBV5-1 CASSLGRLAGSTGELFF TGCGCCAGCAGCTTGGGTCGTCTAGCGGGTAGTACCGGGGAGCTGTTTTTT
TRBJ2-2 NA NA TRBV6-1 CVSRPPPGGGSNTGELFF TGTGTCAGCAGGCCCCCACCTGGGGGGGGCTCGAACACCGGGGAGCTGTTTTTT
TRBJ1-1 NA NA TRBV11-2 CASSPTLNTEAFF TGTGCCAGCAGCCCCACTTTGAACACTGAAGCTTTCTTT
TRBJ2-7 NA NA TRBV12-5 CVSGLLELSYEQYF TGTGTTAGTGGTTTGTTAGAGCTGTCCTACGAGCAGTACTTC
TRBJ1-1 TRBD1 NA TRBV11-1 CASSSGQRNTEAFF TGTGCCAGCAGCTCGGGACAGAGGAACACTGAAGCTTTCTTT
TRBJ2-2 NA NA TRBV11-2 CASSIVGQGVGELFF TGTGCCAGCAGCATAGTGGGCCAGGGAGTCGGGGAGCTGTTTTTT
TRBJ2-2 TRBD1 many TRBV6-5 CASTMDRETGELFF TGTGCCAGCACCATGGACAGGGAGACCGGGGAGCTGTTTTTT
TRBJ2-3 NA NA TRBV11-2 CATSLAMGGRSTDTQYF TGTGCCACCAGCTTAGCAATGGGGGGAAGGAGCACGGATACGCAGTATTTT
TRBJ2-6 NA NA TRBV6-4 CASSVASGANVLTF TGTGCCAGCAGTGTCGCCTCTGGGGCCAACGTCCTGACTTTC
TRBJ1-5 NA NA TRBV7-9 CASSPSGPQPQHF TGTGCCAGCAGCCCATCCGGGCCCCAGCCCCAGCATTTT
TRBJ2-1 TRBD2 NA TRBV5-1 CASSLAKSNSGNNEQFF TGCGCCAGCAGCTTGGCGAAATCTAATAGCGGGAACAATGAGCAGTTCTTC
TRBJ2-1 NA once TRBV10-3 CVITGSSYNEQFF TGTGTCATCACGGGAAGCTCCTACAATGAGCAGTTCTTC
TRBJ1-3 NA NA TRBV7-3 CASSNMSSQPGNTIYF TGTGCCAGCAGCAACATGTCGAGCCAGCCCGGAAACACCATATATTTT
TRBJ1-2 NA NA TRBV4-1 CANSRMHGDYGYTF TGCGCCAACAGCCGAATGCACGGAGACTATGGCTACACCTTC
TRBJ2-7 TRBD1 many TRBV6-5 CASSSFDRVHEQYF TGTGCCAGCAGTTCCTTCGACAGGGTCCACGAGCAGTACTTC
TRBJ2-2 NA once TRBV11-1 CASSLLPNAGEMFF TGTGCCAGCAGCTTACTGCCGAACGCCGGGGAGATGTTTTTT
TRBJ2-1 TRBD2 NA TRBV11-2 CASSSQAVAGGMQFF TGTGCCAGCAGCTCCCAGGCCGTAGCGGGAGGGATGCAGTTCTTC
TRBJ2-2 TRBD2 many TRBV5-6 CASSLYGLATNTGELFF TGTGCCAGCAGCTTGTACGGACTAGCGACGAACACCGGGGAGCTGTTTTTT
TRBJ1-5 NA NA TRBV6-5 CASSPKAGIGHQPQQF TGTGCCAGCAGTCCAAAAGCCGGGATAGGTCATCAGCCCCAGCAATTT
TRBJ2-5 TRBD1 NA TRBV5-4 CASSSAFDRGEIQYF TGTGCCAGCAGCTCGGCGTTCGACAGGGGGGAGATCCAGTACTTC
TRBJ2-1 TRBD2 NA TRBV4-2 CASCQGRPSGISYNEQFF TGTGCCAGCTGCCAAGGCAGGCCTAGCGGGATTTCCTACAATGAGCAGTTCTTC
TRBJ1-1 NA NA TRBV6-2/TRBV6-3 CASTATANTVAFF TGTGCCAGCACTGCGACAGCTAACACTGTAGCTTTCTTT
TRBJ1-5 NA many TRBV6-5 CASSQGQGNQPQHF TGTGCCAGCAGCCAAGGCCAGGGGAATCAGCCCCAGCATTTT